These 23 T cell receptor beta chains originate from one sample sequenced in a study of T cells in Graves' hyperthyroidism and ophthalmopathy. Amplification of TCR beta CDR3 regions was performed using RNA transcripts as template. The HTBI primer set served for first-round RT-PCR of the TCR CDR3. TCRdb fed the multiplex PCR reads into MiXCR, producing one record per CDR3 protein. The sample has some 350,000 distinct CDR3 sequences, 15% to 18% seen once. Sequencing was done on a sample of blood. The receptors stem from a woman aged 18-29 years with Graves' hyperthyroidism that later progressed to Graves' ophthalmopathy.

CDR3 sequence (DNA): TGTGCCAGCAGAGGACCGGGGGTACTTCGGGAGACCCAGTACTTC. Amino acids: CASRGPGVLRETQYF. The chain is built from TRBV27 and TRBJ2-5, with D tentatively TRBD2 (6 bases). The CDR3 has 15 amino acids. The V end was cut by 6 bases, the J end by 5 bases, with 19 bases between. The V gene's germline CDR1 is MNHEY and CDR2 SMNVEV (reference sequence).

This clonotype has a count of ten or more. The rearrangement links TRBV12-3 or TRBV12-4 to TRBJ2-3; 8 bases agree with TRBD2. The CDR3 covers 15 residues. With 6 bases clipped from V and 0 bases from J, the junction kept 5 bases outside the gene matches. CDR3 sequence (DNA): TGTGCCAGCAGCATCACTAGCGGCAGCACAGATACGCAGTATTTT. It encodes CASSITSGSTDTQYF.

This clonotype occurred once. This chain joins TRBV5-1 and TRBJ1-6; TRBD1 aligns across 11 bases. V lost 3 bases, J lost 6 bases, and 2 bases stayed unmatched. This CDR3 is built from 15 residues. Germline V CDR1 and CDR2: SGHRS, YFSETQ. The CDR3 here is CASSSDRGRNSPLHF. CDR3 sequence (DNA): TGCGCCAGCAGCTCGGACAGGGGGCGTAATTCACCCCTCCACTTT.

This clonotype was seen ten or more times. The chain links TRBV5-1 to TRBJ2-7; no definite D call. The CDR3 totals 10 residues. Trimming removed 8 bases at V and 3 bases at J, with 6 bases between. Germline-derived CDR1 and CDR2 are SGHRS and YFSETQ. CDR3 sequence reads: CARELYEQYF. The CDR3 DNA reads TGCGCCAGGGAACTCTACGAGCAGTACTTC.

In its sample, this clonotype was seen a few times. The chain employs TRBV6-6 and TRBJ1-3, with D perhaps TRBD1 (5 bases). There are 17 residues in the CDR3. Germline CDR1 MNHNY, CDR2 SVGAGI (reference sequence). V was cut by 0 bases and J by 9 bases, with 21 bases left in between. In nucleotides, the CDR3 is TGTGCCAGCAGTTACTCCCCGGCGGGCAGCCAGGGCGGCACCATATATTTT. As protein: CASSYSPAGSQGGTIYF.

This clonotype has a handful of counts. The V call is TRBV20-1, the J call TRBJ1-2; D is possibly TRBD1 (6 bases). Trimming pared 4 bases from V and 0 bases from J, leaving 12 bases between. CDR1 and CDR2 from the germline V gene are DFQATT and SNEGSKA (reference sequence). This CDR3 spans 14 amino acids. CDR3 protein: CSATDRRANYGYTF. CDR3 DNA sequence: TGCAGTGCTACAGACAGGCGAGCTAACTATGGCTACACCTTC.

The chain joins TRBV7-9 to TRBJ2-7; 11 nucleotides agree with TRBD2. This CDR3 has 17 amino acids. Germline V gene lookup returns CDR1 SEHNR and CDR2 FQNEAQ (reference sequence). The trim removed 0 bases at V and 2 bases at J, leaving 6 bases unmatched. CDR3 nucleotides: TGTGCCAGCAGCTTAGCGCGGGGACTAGCGGTAACCTACGAGCAGTACTTC. This encodes CASSLARGLAVTYEQYF.

The J gene is TRBJ2-3, the V gene TRBV7-9; D not certain. The CDR3 spans 15 residues. Germline assignment: CDR1 SEHNR and CDR2 FQNEAQ (reference sequence). The V end lost 1 base, the J end lost 8 bases, and 16 bases lay between the germline ends. CDR3 sequence (DNA): TGTGCCAGCAGCTTAGTCGGCCCCCTAGTGGGTACGCAGTATTTT. This gives the protein CASSLVGPLVGTQYF. Drawing the rest from reference TRBV7-9 and TRBJ2-3, the complete variable domain is DTGVSQNPRHKITKRGQNVTFRCDPISEHNRLYWYRQTLGQGPEFLTYFQNEAQLEKSRLLSDRFSAERPKGSFSTLEIQRTEQGDSAMYLCASSLVGPLVGTQYFGPGTRLTVL.

In its sample, this clonotype was seen many times. The CDR3 reads CASTQSSVRGHSGTEAFF. The CDR3 DNA sequence: TGTGCCAGCACGCAATCAAGCGTCAGGGGGCATTCGGGGACTGAAGCTTTCTTT. This chain links TRBV28 with TRBJ1-1; 8 positions match TRBD1. This CDR3 is built from 18 residues. V lost 7 bases and J lost 5; bases outside the gene matches: 21. Germline CDR1 and CDR2: MDHEN and SYDVKM.

Comments on this clonotype: A much larger clone lies a single base off, so this may be a read error. This chain links TRBV20-1 with TRBJ1-1; D call uncertain. This CDR3 is built from 12 residues. Deletions cut 2 bases from V and 10 bases from J, with 14 bases between. CDR1 DFQATT and CDR2 SNEGSKA come from the germline V gene (reference sequence). In DNA form, the CDR3 reads TGCAGTGCTAGAAGATCCGGGGTTGGAGCTTTCTTT. It is translated as CSARRSGVGAFF.

In the case of this clonotype: A much larger clone is a single base away; this may be a read error. This sequence joins TRBV29-1 and TRBJ2-1; weak D call: TRBD2 (5 bases). The length of the CDR3 is 16 residues. Looked up from germline, CDR1 is SQVTM and CDR2 is ANQGSEA. The CDR3 sequence is CGVEEIATISYNEQFF. In DNA, the CDR3 is TGCGGCGTTGAAGAGATAGCGACTATAAGTTACAATGAGCAGTTCTTC.

This clonotype has more than one count but fewer than ten. The V and J genes are TRBV6-1 and TRBJ1-5; D remains ambiguous. CDR3 length: 17 residues. Germline loops: CDR1 MNHNS, CDR2 SASEGT. V lost 2 bases and J 0 bases, leaving 14 bases between the germline ends. CDR3 region: CASSELFAGYSNQPQHF. The CDR3 DNA reads TGTGCCAGCAGTGAATTGTTCGCAGGTTATAGCAATCAGCCCCAGCATTTT.

This clonotype was observed a handful of times. The CDR3 sequence: CASRGMGNEQFF. The CDR3 DNA reads TGTGCCAGTAGGGGTATGGGGAATGAGCAGTTCTTC. The rearrangement uses TRBV19 and TRBJ2-1; D call uncertain. The CDR3 spans 12 residues. V lost 6 bases and J 7 bases, leaving 10 bases between the germline ends. The germline gives CDR1 LNHDA, CDR2 SQIVND (reference sequence).

This clonotype was counted many times. V and J are TRBV27 and TRBJ2-7, with a weak D call TRBD1 (6 bases). This CDR3 region has 14 residues. V lost 5 bases to trimming and J lost 4 bases, with 15 bases between them. CDR1 and CDR2 from the germline V gene are MNHEY and SMNVEV (reference sequence). The CDR3 DNA reads TGTGCCAGCAGTCGAGATGGGGGCTGGTACGAGCAGTACTTC. As protein: CASSRDGGWYEQYF.

This clonotype has at least ten counts. This chain uses TRBV5-8 with TRBJ2-7, with 10 bases lining up with TRBD2. CDR1 is SGHTS, CDR2 YDEGEE, per germline. The CDR3 covers 17 residues. J gave up 6 bases and V 0 bases, and 12 bases lay outside the gene matches. CDR3 loop: CASSLDWGAGGRREQYF. Here the CDR3 DNA reads TGTGCCAGCAGCTTGGACTGGGGAGCGGGAGGGCGTCGCGAGCAGTACTTC. The whole variable domain, remainder taken from reference TRBV5-8 and TRBJ2-7, is EAGVTQSPTHLIKTRGQQATLRCSPISGHTSVYWYQQALGLGLQFLLWYDEGEERNRGNFPPRFSGRQFPNYSSELNVNALELEDSALYLCASSLDWGAGGRREQYFGPGTRLTVT.

This clonotype was counted at least ten times. The CDR3 here is CASSRAQHQPQHF. CDR3 bases: TGTGCCAGTAGCAGGGCTCAACATCAGCCCCAGCATTTT. The chain uses TRBV19 and TRBJ1-5, with D possibly being TRBD1 (5 bases). The germline CDR1 and CDR2 sequences are LNHDA and SQIVND (reference sequence). The ends were cut back, 6 bases at V and 5 bases at J, with 11 bases in the middle. CDR3 length equals 13 residues.

This clonotype was observed at least ten times. This chain joins TRBV6-1 and TRBJ2-3; maybe TRBD1 (5 bases). V was cut by 5 bases and J by 4 bases, with 10 bases left in between. The CDR3 contains 13 residues. Germline CDR1 is MNHNS and CDR2 is SASEGT. In nucleotides, the CDR3 is TGTGCCAGCAGTTTCGCGACAGCAGATACGCAGTATTTT. The encoded protein is CASSFATADTQYF.

Of note for this clonotype: A much larger clone lies a single base off, so this may be a read error. The chain is built from TRBV18 and TRBJ2-7, with D possibly matching TRBD2 (6 bases). Germline V CDR1 and CDR2: KGHSH, LQKENI. The CDR3 is 14 amino acids. The CDR3 sequence is CAGSPPGLPYEQYF. CDR3 DNA: TGTGCCGGCTCACCACCGGGACTCCCCTACGAGCAGTACTTC.

The table lists this clonotype with many counts. The chain couples TRBV12-3 or TRBV12-4 to TRBJ1-1; 10 bases are shared with TRBD1. CDR3 length: 15 amino acids. Germline trimming cut 6 bases from V and 5 bases from J; bases unmatched to any gene: 9. CDR3 region: CASSPRQGARTEAFF. CDR3 DNA sequence: TGTGCCAGCAGCCCACGACAGGGGGCGCGGACTGAAGCTTTCTTT.

This clonotype was seen more than once but under ten times. This chain connects TRBV12-3 or TRBV12-4 to TRBJ2-2; possibly TRBD2 for D (6 bases). CDR3 length equals 13 residues. Between the trimmed V and J ends, which lost 8 bases and 8 bases, there was a span of 15 bases. CDR3 coding DNA: TGTGCCAGCGGCTGGGACTCCATAGGGGAGCTGTTTTTT. Protein product: CASGWDSIGELFF.

This clonotype was detected a few times. The chain couples TRBV5-1 to TRBJ2-5; weak D call: TRBD1 (7 bases). Germline CDR1 and CDR2: SGHRS and YFSETQ. The CDR3 has 16 amino acids. Between the trimmed V and J ends, which lost 3 bases and 2 bases, there was a span of 17 bases. The DNA of the CDR3 is TGCGCCAGCAGCTCGGGGGCCGGGACAGTACAAGAGACCCAGTACTTC. Translation: CASSSGAGTVQETQYF.

This clonotype was observed at least ten times. The J gene is TRBJ1-6, the V gene TRBV7-2; D possibly corresponds to TRBD1 (5 bases). The CDR3 runs 15 residues. V was shortened by 4 bases and J by 10 bases, with 17 bases between the two germline ends. CDR1 is SGHTA, CDR2 FQGNSA, per germline. CDR3 sequence (DNA): TGTGCCAGCAGCTCCGCCCCGGGGGGGGGATCACCCCTCCACTTT. Translation: CASSSAPGGGSPLHF.

At least ten counts were recorded for this clonotype. The chain uses TRBV20-1 and TRBJ2-7, with a possible D match to TRBD2 (6 bases). The CDR3 extends over 16 amino acids. Per the germline V gene, CDR1 is DFQATT and CDR2 is SNEGSKA (reference sequence). Trimming removed 0 bases from V and 6 bases from J, with 21 bases in between. CDR3 region: CSARDMAEGQGGEQYF. For the CDR3, the DNA is TGCAGTGCTAGAGATATGGCGGAGGGGCAGGGTGGCGAGCAGTACTTC.